This T cell receptor (beta chain) was captured in a study of tumor-infiltrating lymphocytes in primary liver carcinoma. Priming with a constant-region primer yielded TCR beta cDNA from around 540 ng total RNA. Libraries for TCR beta were built through three nested multiplex PCR rounds, which together made up a slightly modified ARM-PCR procedure. In the first two PCR rounds, TRBV1-TRBV30 forward primers were paired with a C-beta reverse primer, and each round lasted about 9 cycles. TCRdb independently ran MiXCR on the multiplex PCR reads; one entry per CDR3 protein. The sample carries roughly 100,000 distinct CDR3 sequences, roughly four fifths recorded once. A note on this clonotype: A read error is likely, as this CDR3 ends without the conserved phenylalanine or tryptophan.

Starting material for RNA and DNA co-extraction consisted of about 17-31 mg of unsorted bulk tissue. Patients had primary liver carcinoma treated by surgical resection. Without exception, tumor samples held over 75% viable tumor cells. V lost 4 bases and J lost 2; bases outside the gene matches: 9. Germline V lookup: CDR1 SGDLS, CDR2 YYNGEE. The CDR3 loop spans 15 amino acids. The sequencing input was liver tumor tissue from sampling region 3. Described subset: tumor region T3, left-lateral pole. The TCR comes from a man aged 35 to 55 with primary liver carcinoma and hepatitis B virus infection. The V and J genes are TRBV9 and TRBJ2-7; 7 nucleotides agree with TRBD1. The CDR3 DNA follows: TGTGCCAGCAGCTCTCGACAGGGCTGGGCCTACGAGCAGTACCTC. Its protein is CASSSRQGWAYEQYL.